This T cell receptor (beta chain) emerged from a study of shared clonotypes between healthy human individuals. Splitting the CD4+ cells yielded a CD45RA+ naive subset and a CD45RA-negative memory subset. Deep was the level used in running the assay. Clones were read by immunoSEQ multiplex PCR, and TCRdb kept only the in-frame ones, dropping some. Of a few hundred thousand clones detected, about 96% appear once; the ten largest clones hold around 0.057%. Turning to this clone: Its target is unknown.

The CDR3 is 18 amino acids. The V end lost 1 base, the J end lost 2 bases, and 20 bases lay between the germline ends. Germline CDR1 and CDR2: LNHDA and SQIVND (reference sequence). Study outcomes and limitations: Sampling used blood alone; tissue repertoires probably differ. With few donors, the genetic and exposure-history diversity represented was limited.

V is TRBV19 and J is TRBJ1-2, with a possible D match to TRBD1 (5 bases). The sequenced sample consisted of naive CD4+ T cells sorted from blood. Noted subset: CD45RA+ positively selected. This receptor was taken from a woman aged 30 to 39 in good health. CDR3 sequence reads: CASSIAYGRGPLNYGYTF. CDR3 bases: TGTGCCAGTAGTATAGCCTACGGTAGGGGCCCACTGAACTATGGCTACACCTTC.